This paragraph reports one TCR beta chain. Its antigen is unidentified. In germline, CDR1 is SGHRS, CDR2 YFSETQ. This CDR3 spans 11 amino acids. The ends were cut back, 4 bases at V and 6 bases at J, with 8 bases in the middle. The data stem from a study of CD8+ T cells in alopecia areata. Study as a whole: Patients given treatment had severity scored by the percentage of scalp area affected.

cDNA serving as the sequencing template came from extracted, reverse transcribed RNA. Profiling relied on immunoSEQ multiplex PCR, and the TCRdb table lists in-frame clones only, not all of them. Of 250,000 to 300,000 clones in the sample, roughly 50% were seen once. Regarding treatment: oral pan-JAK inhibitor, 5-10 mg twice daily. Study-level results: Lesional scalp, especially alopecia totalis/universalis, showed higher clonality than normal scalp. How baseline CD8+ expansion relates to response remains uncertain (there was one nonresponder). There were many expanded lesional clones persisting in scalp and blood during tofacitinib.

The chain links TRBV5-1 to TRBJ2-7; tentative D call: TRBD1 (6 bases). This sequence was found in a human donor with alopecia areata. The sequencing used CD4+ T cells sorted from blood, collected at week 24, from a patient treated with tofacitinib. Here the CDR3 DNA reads TGCGCCAGCAGCCAGACAGGCGAGCAGTACTTC. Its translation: CASSQTGEQYF.